This entry describes one T cell receptor beta chain. Measured with immunoSEQ multiplex PCR; TCRdb has only the in-frame clones, and not every one. Among over 10,000 clones listed, roughly 76% were seen once. The data originate from a study of sequential checkpoint blockade in melanoma. Overall study context: Arm A got nivolumab then ipilimumab; arm B the reverse, 1:1. Each arm's sequence ended with maintenance nivolumab.

The treatment is: randomized to nivolumab then ipilimumab (arm A) or the reverse (arm B). Patients had received no earlier DNA-damaging chemotherapy. Sorted cells were live CD3+CD8+, lacking CD19 and CD56, from PBMCs. Sample: CD8+ T cells sorted from blood (inferred from file names), taken from a patient given nivolumab and ipilimumab in sequence. This sequence originates from a human donor with melanoma.

The CDR3 region has the DNA TGTGCCAGCAGTGGCCTAGCGGGTTACAATGAGCAGTTCTTC. Translation gives CASSGLAGYNEQFF. The chain combines TRBV27 with TRBJ2-1; 8 bases fit TRBD2. The CDR3 has 14 residues. The J segment lost 4 bases and the V segment lost 5 bases, leaving 4 bases of the junction unmatched. Germline V gives CDR1 MNHEY, CDR2 SMNVEV (reference sequence).